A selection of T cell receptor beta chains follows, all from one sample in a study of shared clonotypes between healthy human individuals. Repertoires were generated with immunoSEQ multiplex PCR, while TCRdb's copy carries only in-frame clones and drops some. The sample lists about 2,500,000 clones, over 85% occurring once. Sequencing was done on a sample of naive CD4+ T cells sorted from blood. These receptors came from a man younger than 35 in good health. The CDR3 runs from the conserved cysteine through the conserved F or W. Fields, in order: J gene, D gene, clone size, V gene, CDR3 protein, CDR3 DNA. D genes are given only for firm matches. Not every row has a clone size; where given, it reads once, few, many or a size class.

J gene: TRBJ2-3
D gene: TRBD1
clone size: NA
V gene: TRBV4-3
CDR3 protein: CASSQDLVGDRVSNTQYF
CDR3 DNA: TGCGCCAGCAGCCAAGATCTAGTTGGGGACAGGGTTTCAAATACGCAGTATTTT

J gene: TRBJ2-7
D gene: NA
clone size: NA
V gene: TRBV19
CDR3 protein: CASNILGDPYEQYF
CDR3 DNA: TGTGCCAGTAATATACTAGGGGACCCCTACGAGCAGTACTTC

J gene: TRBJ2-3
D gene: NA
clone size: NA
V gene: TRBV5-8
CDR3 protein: CASSYRGDTQYF
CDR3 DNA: TGTGCCAGCAGCTACCGCGGAGATACGCAGTATTTT

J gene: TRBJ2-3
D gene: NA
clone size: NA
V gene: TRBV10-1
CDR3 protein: CASSEVGSSTDTQYF
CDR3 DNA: TGCGCCAGCAGTGAGGTGGGCTCTAGCACAGATACGCAGTATTTT

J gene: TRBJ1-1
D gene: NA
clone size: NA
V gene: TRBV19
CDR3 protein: CASSIPGSDTEAFF
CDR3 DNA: TGTGCCAGTAGTATACCGGGGTCGGACACTGAAGCTTTCTTT

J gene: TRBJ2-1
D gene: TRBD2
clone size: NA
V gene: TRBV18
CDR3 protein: CASSLTSAAYNEQFF
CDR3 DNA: TGTGCCAGCTCGCTCACTAGCGCAGCCTACAATGAGCAGTTCTTC

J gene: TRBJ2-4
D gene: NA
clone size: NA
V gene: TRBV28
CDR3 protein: CASKGSPAKNIQYF
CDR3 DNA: TGTGCCAGCAAAGGTTCTCCCGCCAAAAACATTCAGTACTTC

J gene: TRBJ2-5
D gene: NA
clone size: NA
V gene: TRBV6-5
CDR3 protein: CASRSYRVRYETQYF
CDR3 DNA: TGTGCCAGCAGGAGCTACAGGGTTCGGTACGAGACCCAGTACTTC

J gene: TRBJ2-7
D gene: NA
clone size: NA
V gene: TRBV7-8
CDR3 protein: CASSLSGGTYEQYF
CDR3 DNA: TGTGCCAGCAGCTTATCGGGGGGCACCTACGAGCAGTACTTC

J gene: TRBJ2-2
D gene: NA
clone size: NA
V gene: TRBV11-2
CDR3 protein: CASSFGDAGELFF
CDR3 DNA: TGTGCCAGCAGCTTTGGCGACGCCGGGGAGCTGTTTTTT

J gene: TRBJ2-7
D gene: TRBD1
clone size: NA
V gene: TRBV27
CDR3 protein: CASSFGDRGFDEQYF
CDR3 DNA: TGTGCCAGCAGTTTCGGCGACAGGGGGTTCGACGAGCAGTACTTC

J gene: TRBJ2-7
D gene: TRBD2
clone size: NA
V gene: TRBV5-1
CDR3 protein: CASSIVAGAPREQYF
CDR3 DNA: TGCGCCAGCAGCATCGTAGCGGGAGCACCGAGGGAGCAGTACTTC

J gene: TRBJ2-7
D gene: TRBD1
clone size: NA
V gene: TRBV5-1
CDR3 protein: CASSLDGTVLDEQYF
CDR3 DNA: TGCGCCAGCAGCTTGGATGGGACAGTATTAGACGAGCAGTACTTC

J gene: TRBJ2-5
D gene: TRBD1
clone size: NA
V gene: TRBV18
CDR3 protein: CASSLTTGGLQETQYF
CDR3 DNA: TGTGCCAGCTCCCTAACCACAGGGGGCCTCCAAGAGACCCAGTACTTC

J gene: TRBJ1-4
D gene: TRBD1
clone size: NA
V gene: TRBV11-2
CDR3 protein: CASSRQGGLEKLFF
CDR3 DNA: TGTGCCAGCAGCCGACAGGGAGGTTTAGAAAAACTGTTTTTT

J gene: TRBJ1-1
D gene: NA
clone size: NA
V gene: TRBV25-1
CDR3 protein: CASSRAGDVPEAFF
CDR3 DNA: TGTGCCAGCAGTAGAGCAGGGGACGTTCCTGAAGCTTTCTTT

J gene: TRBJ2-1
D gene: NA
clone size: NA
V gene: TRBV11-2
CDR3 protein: CASSLGGPSYNEQFF
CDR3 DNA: TGTGCCAGCAGCTTAGGGGGGCCTAGCTACAATGAGCAGTTCTTC

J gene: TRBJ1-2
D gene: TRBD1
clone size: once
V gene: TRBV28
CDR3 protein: CASSWTGGGYGYTF
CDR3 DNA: TGTGCCAGCAGTTGGACAGGGGGGGGCTATGGCTACACCTTC

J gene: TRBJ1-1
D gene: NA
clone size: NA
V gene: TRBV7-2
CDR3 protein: CASTSMAGGLNTEAFF
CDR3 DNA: TGTGCCAGCACCTCCATGGCCGGGGGCCTTAACACTGAAGCTTTCTTT

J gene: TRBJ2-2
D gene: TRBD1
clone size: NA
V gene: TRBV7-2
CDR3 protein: CASRDRGTTGELFF
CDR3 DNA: TGTGCCAGCCGGGACAGGGGAACGACCGGGGAGCTGTTTTTT

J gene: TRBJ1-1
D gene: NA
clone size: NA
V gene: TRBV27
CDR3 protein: CASSLRDGLEAFF
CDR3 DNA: TGTGCCAGCAGTTTACGGGACGGCCTTGAAGCTTTCTTT

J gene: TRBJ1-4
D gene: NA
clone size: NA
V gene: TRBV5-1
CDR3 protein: CASSPEESREKLFF
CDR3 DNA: TGCGCCAGCAGCCCAGAGGAGTCGCGGGAAAAACTGTTTTTT

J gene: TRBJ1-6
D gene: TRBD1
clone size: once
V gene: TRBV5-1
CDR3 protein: CASSQDRGNSPLHF
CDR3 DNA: TGCGCCAGCAGCCAGGACAGGGGGAATTCACCCCTCCACTTT

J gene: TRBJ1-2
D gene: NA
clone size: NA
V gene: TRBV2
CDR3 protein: CASWTPPNYGYTF
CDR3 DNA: TGTGCCAGCTGGACACCGCCTAACTATGGCTACACCTTC

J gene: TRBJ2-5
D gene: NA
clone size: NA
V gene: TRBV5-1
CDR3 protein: CASSLAAGRETQYF
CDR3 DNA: TGCGCCAGCAGCTTGGCCGCGGGTAGGGAGACCCAGTACTTC

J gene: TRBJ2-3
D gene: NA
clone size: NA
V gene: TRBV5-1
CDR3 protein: CASSLVSLDTQYF
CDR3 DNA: TGCGCCAGCAGCTTAGTCAGCCTGGATACGCAGTATTTT

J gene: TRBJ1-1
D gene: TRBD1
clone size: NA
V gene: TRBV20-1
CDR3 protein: CSAWDSTEAFF
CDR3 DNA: TGCAGTGCCTGGGACAGCACTGAAGCTTTCTTT

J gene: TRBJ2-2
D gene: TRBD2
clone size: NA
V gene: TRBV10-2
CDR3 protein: CASVTSGRAGELFF
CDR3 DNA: TGCGCCAGCGTCACTAGCGGGAGGGCCGGGGAGCTGTTTTTT

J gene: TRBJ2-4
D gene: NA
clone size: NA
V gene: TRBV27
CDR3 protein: CASSWALAKNIQYF
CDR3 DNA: TGTGCCAGCAGTTGGGCCTTAGCCAAAAACATTCAGTACTTC

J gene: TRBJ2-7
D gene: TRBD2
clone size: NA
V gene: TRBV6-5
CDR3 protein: CASSRGLAGVSEQYF
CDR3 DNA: TGTGCCAGCAGTCGAGGACTAGCGGGAGTTTCCGAGCAGTACTTC

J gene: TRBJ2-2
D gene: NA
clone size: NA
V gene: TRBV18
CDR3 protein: CASSPPSTANTGELFF
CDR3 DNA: TGTGCCAGCTCCCCCCCGAGTACGGCGAACACCGGGGAGCTGTTTTTT

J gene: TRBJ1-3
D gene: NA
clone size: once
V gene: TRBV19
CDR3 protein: CASSISFRNSGNTIYF
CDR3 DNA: TGTGCCAGTAGTATAAGCTTTCGGAATTCTGGAAACACCATATATTTT

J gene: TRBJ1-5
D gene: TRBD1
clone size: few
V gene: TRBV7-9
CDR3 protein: CASSASGTANQPQHF
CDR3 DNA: TGTGCCAGCAGCGCATCCGGGACAGCGAATCAGCCCCAGCATTTT

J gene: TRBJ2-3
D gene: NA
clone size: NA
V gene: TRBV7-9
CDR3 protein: CASSSQGPVDTQYF
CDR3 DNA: TGTGCCAGCAGCTCGCAGGGCCCCGTAGATACGCAGTATTTT

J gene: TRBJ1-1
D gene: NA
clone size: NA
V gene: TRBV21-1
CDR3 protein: CASGEENTEAFF
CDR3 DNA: TGTGCCAGCGGTGAGGAGAACACTGAAGCTTTCTTT

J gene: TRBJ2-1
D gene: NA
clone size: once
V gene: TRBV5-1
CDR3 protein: CASSSNSPTNYNEQFF
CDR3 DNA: TGCGCCAGCAGTTCCAATTCCCCAACAAACTACAATGAGCAGTTCTTC

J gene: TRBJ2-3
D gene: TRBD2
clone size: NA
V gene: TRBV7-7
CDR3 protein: CASSLAGLAADTQYF
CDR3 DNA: TGTGCTAGCAGCTTAGCGGGACTAGCAGCAGATACGCAGTATTTT

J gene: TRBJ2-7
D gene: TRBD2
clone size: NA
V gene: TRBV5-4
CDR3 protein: CASSLGGLAGNYEQYF
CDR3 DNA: TGTGCCAGCAGCTTGGGGGGGCTAGCGGGGAACTACGAGCAGTACTTC

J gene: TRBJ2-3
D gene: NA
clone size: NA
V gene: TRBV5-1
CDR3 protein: CASSLVQGGDTQYF
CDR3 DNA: TGCGCCAGCAGCTTGGTCCAGGGCGGAGATACGCAGTATTTT

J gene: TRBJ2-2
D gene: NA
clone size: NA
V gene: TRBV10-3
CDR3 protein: CAISVLVGDTGELFF
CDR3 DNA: TGTGCCATCAGTGTGTTAGTGGGAGACACCGGGGAGCTGTTTTTT

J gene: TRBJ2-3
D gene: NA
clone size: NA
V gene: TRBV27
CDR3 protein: CASSFLDTQYF
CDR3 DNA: TGTGCCAGCAGTTTCCTGGATACGCAGTATTTT

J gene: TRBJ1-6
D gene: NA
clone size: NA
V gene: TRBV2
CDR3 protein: CASNWVAKGGRTHNSPLHF
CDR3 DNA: TGTGCCAGCAATTGGGTCGCTAAGGGAGGGCGGACACATAATTCACCCCTCCACTTT

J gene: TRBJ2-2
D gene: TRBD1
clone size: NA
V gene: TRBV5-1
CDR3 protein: CASRRTTGDPGELFF
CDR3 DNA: TGCGCCAGCAGGCGCACGACAGGGGATCCCGGGGAGCTGTTTTTT

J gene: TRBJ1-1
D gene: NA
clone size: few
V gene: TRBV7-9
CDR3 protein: CASSSGGLRLTEAFF
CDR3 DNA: TGTGCCAGCAGCTCGGGGGGACTCCGTCTCACTGAAGCTTTCTTT

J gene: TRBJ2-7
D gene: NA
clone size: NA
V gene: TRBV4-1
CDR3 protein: CASSHRQSSYEQYF
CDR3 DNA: TGCGCCAGCAGCCATAGACAGAGCTCCTACGAGCAGTACTTC

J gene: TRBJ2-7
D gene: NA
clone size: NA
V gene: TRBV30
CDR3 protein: CAWSPTDALGYF
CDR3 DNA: TGTGCCTGGAGTCCAACCGACGCCCTCGGGTACTTC

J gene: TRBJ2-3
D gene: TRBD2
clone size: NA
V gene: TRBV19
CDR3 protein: CASSILAGSGDTQYF
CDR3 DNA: TGTGCCAGTAGTATCTTAGCGGGGTCGGGCGATACGCAGTATTTT

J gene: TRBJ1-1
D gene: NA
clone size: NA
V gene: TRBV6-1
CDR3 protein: CASSSESSNTEAFF
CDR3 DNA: TGTGCCAGCAGTTCTGAGAGTTCGAACACTGAAGCTTTCTTT

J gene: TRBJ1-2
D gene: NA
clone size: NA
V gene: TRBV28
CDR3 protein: CASSLSGGPNYGYTF
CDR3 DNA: TGTGCCAGCAGTTTAAGCGGGGGACCTAACTATGGCTACACCTTC

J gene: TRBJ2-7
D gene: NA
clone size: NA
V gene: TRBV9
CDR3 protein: CASSPAGHSYEQYF
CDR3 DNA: TGTGCCAGCAGCCCCGCCGGGCATTCCTACGAGCAGTACTTC

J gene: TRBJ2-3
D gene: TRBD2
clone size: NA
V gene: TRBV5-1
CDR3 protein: CASSGAGATDTQYF
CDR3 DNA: TGCGCCAGCAGCGGGGCGGGAGCCACAGATACGCAGTATTTT

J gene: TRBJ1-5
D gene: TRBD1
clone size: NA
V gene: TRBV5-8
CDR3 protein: CASRRTGVWPQHF
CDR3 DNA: TGTGCCAGCCGACGGACAGGGGTATGGCCCCAGCATTTT

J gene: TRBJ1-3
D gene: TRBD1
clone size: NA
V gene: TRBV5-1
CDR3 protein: CASSGTGSGNTIYF
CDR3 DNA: TGCGCCAGCAGCGGGACAGGGAGTGGAAACACCATATATTTT

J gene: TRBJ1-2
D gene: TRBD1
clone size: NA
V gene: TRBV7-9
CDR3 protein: CASSPWDRDFYGYTF
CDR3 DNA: TGTGCCAGCAGCCCGTGGGACAGGGACTTCTATGGCTACACCTTC

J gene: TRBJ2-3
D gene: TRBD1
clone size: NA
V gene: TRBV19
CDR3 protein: CASSSEPGQGVPDTQYF
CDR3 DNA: TGTGCCAGTAGCAGTGAGCCGGGACAGGGTGTCCCAGATACGCAGTATTTT